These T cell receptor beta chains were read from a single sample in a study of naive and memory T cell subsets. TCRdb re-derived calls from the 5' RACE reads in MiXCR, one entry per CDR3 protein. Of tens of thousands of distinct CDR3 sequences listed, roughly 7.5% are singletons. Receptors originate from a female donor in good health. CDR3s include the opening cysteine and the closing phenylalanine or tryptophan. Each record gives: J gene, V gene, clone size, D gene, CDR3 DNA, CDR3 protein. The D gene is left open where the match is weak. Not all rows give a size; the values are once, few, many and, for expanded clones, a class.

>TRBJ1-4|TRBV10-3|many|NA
TGTGCCATCAGTGGTCAGATTAATGAAAAACTGTTTTTT
CAISGQINEKLFF
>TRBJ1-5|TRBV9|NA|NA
TGTGCCAGCAGCCCAACAGGGACCCAGCAAGGACAGCCCCAGCATTTT
CASSPTGTQQGQPQHF
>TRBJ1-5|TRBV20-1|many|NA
TGCAGTGCTAGGCTCGAAGGCAATCAGCCCCAGCATTTT
CSARLEGNQPQHF
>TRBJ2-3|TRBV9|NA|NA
TGTGCCAGCAGCGCCGAGACCACAGATACGCAGTATTTT
CASSAETTDTQYF
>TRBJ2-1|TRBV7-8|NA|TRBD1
TGTGCCAGCAGCCCCCGGGACAGGGTCGGAAATGAGCAGTTCTTC
CASSPRDRVGNEQFF
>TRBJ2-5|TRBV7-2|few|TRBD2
TGTGCCAGCAGCTTAGCGTTTGGCGGGGGGGCCGGGGCGACCCAGTACTTC
CASSLAFGGGAGATQYF
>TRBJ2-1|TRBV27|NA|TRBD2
TGTGCCAGCAGTACGCGGGGGACCAATGAGCAGTTCTTC
CASSTRGTNEQFF
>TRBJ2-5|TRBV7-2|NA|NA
TGTGCCAGCAGTAAGACGGGGCAAGAGACCCAGTACTTC
CASSKTGQETQYF
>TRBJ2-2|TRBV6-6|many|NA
TGTGCCAGCAGTTACTCGACCGGGGAGCTGTTTTTT
CASSYSTGELFF
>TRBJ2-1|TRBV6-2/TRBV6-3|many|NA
TGTGCCAGCAGTTACATGGGACCAAGGTACAATGAGCAGTTCTTC
CASSYMGPRYNEQFF
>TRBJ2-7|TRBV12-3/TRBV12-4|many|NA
TGTGCCAGCAGCTTCAGCTACGAGCAGTACTTC
CASSFSYEQYF
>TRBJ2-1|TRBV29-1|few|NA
TGCAGCGTATCAGGTTTAGAGAGCTCCTACAATGAGCAGTTCTTC
CSVSGLESSYNEQFF
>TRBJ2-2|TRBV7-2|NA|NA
TGTGCCAGCAGCTTAGTTGTTGGTAACACCGGGGAGCTGTTTTTT
CASSLVVGNTGELFF
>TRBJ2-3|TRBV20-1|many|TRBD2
TGCAGTGCTAGCTTCAGCGGGACCACAGATACGCAGTATTTT
CSASFSGTTDTQYF
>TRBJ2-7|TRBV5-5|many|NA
TGTGCCAGCAGCTTTCAACAGGGACCCCACTACGAGCAGTACTTC
CASSFQQGPHYEQYF
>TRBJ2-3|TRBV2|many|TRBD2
TGTGCCAGCAGCAGCGGGGTCGGAGATGCGCAGTATTTT
CASSSGVGDAQYF
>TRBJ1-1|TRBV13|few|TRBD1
TGTGCCAGCAGCCGCAGAACAGGGGGCGGTTGGACTGAAGCTTTCTTT
CASSRRTGGGWTEAFF
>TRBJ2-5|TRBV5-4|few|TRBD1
TGTGCCAGCAGCCGACAACAGGGGGAGTGGGAGACCCAGTACTTC
CASSRQQGEWETQYF
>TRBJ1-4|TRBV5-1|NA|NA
TGCGCCAGCAGCTTCGGATCGTTTGAAAAACTGTTTTTT
CASSFGSFEKLFF
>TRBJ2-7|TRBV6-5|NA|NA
NA
CASSTSGTGIYEQYF
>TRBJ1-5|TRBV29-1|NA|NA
TGCAGCGTTGTTCTGGGCCGCGACTCCGGAGGTGGTCAGCCCCAGCATTTT
CSVVLGRDSGGGQPQHF
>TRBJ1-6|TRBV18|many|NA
TGTGCCAGCTCACCGTCGGCTAATTCACCCCTCCACTTT
CASSPSANSPLHF
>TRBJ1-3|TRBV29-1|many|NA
TGCAGCGTATACAGGGACCGCTCTGGAAACACCATATATTTT
CSVYRDRSGNTIYF
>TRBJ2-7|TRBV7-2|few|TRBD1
TGTGCCAGCAAAACCGGGACAGGGGGACTTGAGCAGTACTTC
CASKTGTGGLEQYF
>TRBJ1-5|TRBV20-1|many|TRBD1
TGCAGTGCCGAGACAGGGATTAATCAGCCCCAGCATTTT
CSAETGINQPQHF
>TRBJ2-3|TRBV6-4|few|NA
TGTGCCAGCAGTGACTCAGTGGGGGGCGATACGCAGTATTTT
CASSDSVGGDTQYF
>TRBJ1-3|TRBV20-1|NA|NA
TGCAGTGCTAGAGTCCAGAGCTCTGGAAACACCATATATTTT
CSARVQSSGNTIYF
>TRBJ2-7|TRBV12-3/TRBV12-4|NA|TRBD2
TGTGCCAGCAGTTCTTGGGGGGGTACCTACGAGCAGTACTTC
CASSSWGGTYEQYF
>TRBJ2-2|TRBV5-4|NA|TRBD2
TGTGCCAGCAGGGGAGGGCCCGGGGAGCTGTTTTTT
CASRGGPGELFF
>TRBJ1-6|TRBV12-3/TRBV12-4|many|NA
TGTGCCAGCAGTTTGGGGCACCAAGGGGTACGGAATTCACCCCTCCACTTT
CASSLGHQGVRNSPLHF
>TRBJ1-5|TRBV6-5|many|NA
TGTGCCAGCAGTTACTCGCCGCGTTCCCAGCCCCAGCATTTT
CASSYSPRSQPQHF
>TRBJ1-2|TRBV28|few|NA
TGTGCCAGCAGTTTACCGGGGGCGACTATAGGAACTGGCTACACCTTC
CASSLPGATIGTGYTF
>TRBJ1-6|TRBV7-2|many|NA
TGTGCCAGCGGACTATCCTATAATTCACCCCTCCACTTT
CASGLSYNSPLHF
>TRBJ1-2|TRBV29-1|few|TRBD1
TGCAGCGTACAGGGGGCCGGGGGTGGCTACACCTTC
CSVQGAGGGYTF
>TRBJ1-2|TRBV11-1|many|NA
TGTGCCAGCAGCCCAGGAGGACATCGCTATGGCTACACCTTC
CASSPGGHRYGYTF
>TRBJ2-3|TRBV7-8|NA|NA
TGTGCCAGCAGCTTAGCACACTTTAGCACAGATACGCAGTATTTT
CASSLAHFSTDTQYF
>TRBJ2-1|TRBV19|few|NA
TGTGCCAGCAACAAGGAGGGGGGGCCAGGCAATGAGCAGTTCTTC
CASNKEGGPGNEQFF
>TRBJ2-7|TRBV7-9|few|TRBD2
TGTGCCAGCGTGCCTAGCGGGGGTTACGAGCAGTACTTC
CASVPSGGYEQYF
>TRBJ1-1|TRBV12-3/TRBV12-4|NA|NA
TGTGCCAGCGGAACAGGTGAAGCTTTCTTT
CASGTGEAFF
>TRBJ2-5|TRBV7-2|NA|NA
TGTGCCAGCAGCCCGGACAGAGCCAAGACCCAGTACTTC
CASSPDRAKTQYF
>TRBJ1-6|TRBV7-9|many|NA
TGTGCCAGCAGCTGGACGGATTTTGGGTCACCCCTCCACTTT
CASSWTDFGSPLHF
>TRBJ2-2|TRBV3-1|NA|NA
TGTGCCAGCAGCCAGGCTACAGGAAACACCGGGGAGCTGTTTTTT
CASSQATGNTGELFF
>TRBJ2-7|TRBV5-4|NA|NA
TGTGCCAGCAGCGCCCATGGGGGCGAGCAGTACTTC
CASSAHGGEQYF
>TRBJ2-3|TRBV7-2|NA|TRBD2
TGTGCCAGCAGCCGGCTGCAGCAGCGGGGGGGTAGCACAGATACGCAGTATTTT
CASSRLQQRGGSTDTQYF
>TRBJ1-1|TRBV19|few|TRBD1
TGTGCCAGTAGTGGACAGGGCGGCCAGAGGGCTTTCTTT
CASSGQGGQRAFF
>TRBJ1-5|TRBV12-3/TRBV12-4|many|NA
TGTGCCAGCAGTTTAATGGCCGACCAGCCCCAGCATTTT
CASSLMADQPQHF